The T cell receptor (beta chain) described here comes from a study of Ad26.COV2.S vaccination and SARS-CoV-2 variants. Study background: Intramuscularly, Ad26.COV2.S was given either once or twice, 56 days apart.

The CDR3 totals 17 residues. Germline assignment: CDR1 LNHDA and CDR2 SQIVND (reference sequence). Trimming removed 9 bases from V and 1 base from J, with 21 bases in between. TCRdb's copy holds only in-frame clones and misses some; the assay was immunoSEQ multiplex PCR. The sample records 500,000 or so clones, 70% to 90% being singletons. The treatment here: approximately 18 received Ad26.COV2.S at low or high dose, single or two shots; 5 received placebo; per-sample allocation not given. Sampling took place 63 days after the first vaccine or placebo injection. Vaccination used an Ad26 vector expressing Wuhan-strain SARS-CoV-2 spike. General study results and limits: Placebo recipients trailed vaccine recipients in spike-specific TCR breadth.

To note about this clone: Its antigen is unknown.

Specimen: peripheral blood, collected in a trial of Ad26.COV2.S vaccine versus placebo. The genes are TRBV19 and TRBJ2-2, with a tentative D call TRBD2 (6 bases). This TCR derives from a person between 18 and 65 years old who received the Ad26.COV2.S COVID-19 vaccine or a placebo. CDR3: CASARKGRTLNTGELFF. As DNA, the CDR3 is TGTGCCAGCGCAAGGAAGGGGAGGACCCTGAACACCGGGGAGCTGTTTTTT.